Following are 20 T cell receptor beta chains from one sample sequenced in a study of response to subunit inactivated influenza vaccine. Each CDR3 protein gets one entry after TCRdb re-called the RT-PCR reads with MiXCR. The repertoire holds some 500,000 distinct CDR3 sequences, with under 15% as singletons. The sequences come from PBMCs from blood, collected roughly 48 days after vaccination. Receptors originate from a man aged 50 to 60 who received an inactivated influenza vaccine.

V usage is TRBV7-2 and J usage is TRBJ2-5; D gene uncertain. Germline CDR1 SGHTA, CDR2 FQGNSA. The CDR3 consists of 13 residues. Trimming pared 3 bases from V and 6 bases from J, leaving 11 bases between. CDR3 in DNA: TGTGCCAGCAGCTTCCAACCTGAAAAGACCCAGTACTTC. Residues: CASSFQPEKTQYF.

This clonotype was counted many times. V is TRBV20-1 and J is TRBJ1-5; 8 positions agree with TRBD1. CDR1 and CDR2 (germline): DFQATT, SNEGSKA (reference sequence). V was clipped by 1 base and J by 11 bases; unmatched bases: 10. This CDR3 contains 14 residues. CDR3 in DNA: TGCAGTGCTAGAGCGGACAGGGCGAGAGGGGCCCAGCATTTT. It translates to CSARADRARGAQHF.

This clonotype has just a few counts. The chain uses TRBV5-1 and TRBJ2-7; the D gene is possibly TRBD2 (6 bases). CDR1 and CDR2 (germline): SGHRS, YFSETQ. V was trimmed by 0 bases and J by 3 bases, leaving 10 bases between them. The length of the CDR3 is 14 residues. CDR3 coding DNA: TGCGCCAGCAGCTTGGTGGAGGGAGTCTACGAGCAGTACTTC. Translating gives CASSLVEGVYEQYF.

This clonotype was observed a few times. The gene calls are TRBV5-1 and TRBJ2-2, with 10 bases identical to TRBD1. The CDR3 has 15 residues. The V segment lost 4 bases and the J segment 7 bases; nucleotides outside the gene matches: 7. CDR1 and CDR2 (germline): SGHRS, YFSETQ. The CDR3 reads CASSPWDRGVGELFF. For the CDR3, the DNA is TGCGCCAGCAGCCCCTGGGACAGGGGAGTCGGGGAGCTGTTTTTT.

This clonotype was detected only a few times. J is TRBJ2-5 and V is TRBV4-1; D unclear. Trimming cost V 3 bases and J 4 bases, with 6 bases left between them. The CDR3 is 12 amino acids. Germline loops: CDR1 MGHRA, CDR2 YSYEKL. The CDR3 region is CASSQQRETQYF. The CDR3 nucleotides are TGCGCCAGCAGCCAGCAGCGAGAGACCCAGTACTTC.

This clonotype was picked up many times. The chain has TRBV24-1 and TRBJ2-2; TRBD1 agrees at 7 bases. The CDR3 covers 15 residues. In germline, CDR1 is KGHDR, CDR2 SFDVKD. V lost 1 base and J lost 6; bases outside the gene matches: 4. Here the CDR3 reads CATSDFTQGAGELFF. The DNA for the CDR3 is TGTGCCACCAGTGATTTTACGCAGGGGGCCGGGGAGCTGTTTTTT.

Many counts were recorded for this clonotype. The chain combines TRBV7-9 with TRBJ2-7, with a weak D call TRBD2 (5 bases). The CDR3 extends over 15 amino acids. Germline CDR1 reads SEHNR; CDR2 reads FQNEAQ (reference sequence). Trimming took off 1 base at V and 3 bases at J, with 13 bases between the two ends. The CDR3 DNA follows: TGTGCCAGCAGCTTAGGTCGAGGGAACTTCTACGAGCAGTACTTC. Translating gives CASSLGRGNFYEQYF.

This clonotype occurred a few times. The chain carries TRBV12-3 or TRBV12-4 and TRBJ2-1; D remains ambiguous. Trimming removed 5 bases at V and 4 bases at J, with 9 bases between. The CDR3 runs to 13 residues. CDR3 protein: CASSQAWYNEQFF. As DNA, the CDR3 is TGTGCCAGCAGTCAGGCATGGTACAATGAGCAGTTCTTC.

This clonotype showed up just a few times. The rearrangement joins TRBV7-9 to TRBJ2-5; tentatively, D is TRBD1 or TRBD2 (5 bases each). Trimming left V 1 base short and J 5 bases short, with 20 bases between. The length of the CDR3 is 17 residues. In germline, CDR1 is SEHNR, CDR2 FQNEAQ (reference sequence). Here the CDR3 reads CASSLVGRDLNLETQYF. In DNA, the CDR3 is TGTGCCAGCAGCTTAGTGGGCAGGGACCTCAATTTGGAGACCCAGTACTTC.

The gene calls are TRBV11-2 and TRBJ2-7; D uncertain. V lost 2 bases and J 2 bases, leaving 10 bases between the germline ends. The CDR3 spans 14 residues. The V gene's germline CDR1 is SGHAT and CDR2 FQNNGV. The CDR3: CASSLNGIAYEQYF. The CDR3 coding sequence is TGTGCCAGCAGCTTAAATGGCATAGCCTACGAGCAGTACTTC.

This clonotype has only a few counts. The V call is TRBV2, the J call TRBJ1-1, with D unclear. This CDR3 spans 12 amino acids. V was trimmed by 2 bases and J by 11 bases, leaving 12 bases between them. Germline CDR1 is SNHLY and CDR2 is FYNNEI. The CDR3 sequence is CASSESLGTAFF. The CDR3, as DNA: TGTGCCAGCAGTGAAAGTTTGGGTACGGCTTTCTTT.

There are a few counts of this clonotype. The chain carries TRBV4-3 and TRBJ2-3; TRBD1 is a possible D gene (6 bases). From germline, CDR1 is LGHNA and CDR2 YSLEER. Between the trimmed V and J ends, which lost 0 bases and 0 bases, there was a span of 19 bases. This CDR3 has 19 residues. The CDR3 nucleotides are TGCGCCAGCAGCCAAGAAGGAGCAGGGGCGGGTGGTAGCACAGATACGCAGTATTTT. It specifies CASSQEGAGAGGSTDTQYF.

The chain combines TRBV28 with TRBJ2-5, with a possible D match to TRBD1 (6 bases). The germline V gene encodes CDR1 MDHEN and CDR2 SYDVKM. The CDR3 has 14 residues. V was trimmed by 7 bases and J by 5 bases, leaving 17 bases between them. The CDR3 DNA reads TGTGCCAGCACTCTCCCAGGGGTGGGTGAGACCCAGTACTTC. As protein: CASTLPGVGETQYF.

The chain uses TRBV7-2 and TRBJ1-5; a weak D match, TRBD1 (6 bases). CDR1 and CDR2 (germline): SGHTA, FQGNSA. The ends were cut back, 4 bases at V and 5 bases at J, with 12 bases in the middle. This CDR3 region has 14 residues. As DNA, the CDR3 is TGTGCCAGCAGCTCGGGTAACAGGGATCAGCCCCAGCATTTT. Protein sequence: CASSSGNRDQPQHF.

This clonotype was observed a few times. V gene TRBV28 combines with J gene TRBJ2-7, with TRBD2 identical over 7 bases. The CDR3 has 13 amino acids. The V gene's germline CDR1 is MDHEN and CDR2 SYDVKM. Unmatched junction bases numbered 4, after V lost 4 bases and J lost 4 bases. The CDR3 DNA reads TGTGCCAGCAGTTCGACTAGCTTTTACGAGCAGTACTTC. This encodes CASSSTSFYEQYF.

V and J are TRBV3-1 and TRBJ2-3; D is unclear. The length of the CDR3 is 14 residues. V was trimmed by 1 base and J by 10 bases, leaving 15 bases between them. In germline, CDR1 is LGHDT, CDR2 YNNKEL (reference sequence). As DNA, the CDR3 is TGTGCCAGCAGCCAAGCTATGACCTCCGGCGCGCAGTATTTT. It translates to CASSQAMTSGAQYF.

The gene calls are TRBV18 and TRBJ2-7; 9 nucleotides align to TRBD1. The germline V gene has CDR1 KGHSH and CDR2 LQKENI. The CDR3 has 15 amino acids. V lost 5 bases to trimming and J lost 2 bases; unmatched junction nucleotides: 7. This chain's CDR3 is CASSEGTGRPYEQYF. The CDR3 coding sequence is TGTGCCAGCTCAGAGGGGACAGGGCGACCCTACGAGCAGTACTTC. The complete variable domain, with remaining parts taken from reference TRBV18 and TRBJ2-7, reads NAGVMQNPRHLVRRRGQEARLRCSPMKGHSHVYWYRQLPEEGLKFMVYLQKENIIDESGMPKERFSAEFPKEGPSILRIQQVVRGDSAAYFCASSEGTGRPYEQYFGPGTRLTVT.

The J gene is TRBJ1-2, the V gene TRBV29-1; TRBD1 agrees at 7 bases. The germline V gene encodes CDR1 SQVTM and CDR2 ANQGSEA. There are 13 residues in the CDR3. J was trimmed by 4 bases and V by 3 bases; bases with no gene match: 5. The CDR3 coding sequence is TGCAGCGTTGATAAAGGGGGCTTCTATGGCTACACCTTC. Amino acid sequence: CSVDKGGFYGYTF.

This clonotype was seen more than once but under ten times. The chain links TRBV20-1 to TRBJ1-4; D remains unclear. The CDR3 runs 10 residues. Germline-derived CDR1 and CDR2 are DFQATT and SNEGSKA (reference sequence). V was shortened by 3 bases and J by 7 bases, with 3 bases between the two germline ends. The CDR3 DNA sequence: TGCAGTGCTAGGCGTGAAAAACTGTTTTTT. Amino acid sequence: CSARREKLFF.

The table lists this clonotype with a few counts. The rearrangement uses TRBV9 and TRBJ1-1; D may be TRBD1 (5 bases). CDR1 SGDLS and CDR2 YYNGEE come from the germline V gene. V lost 0 bases and J 3 bases, leaving 21 bases between the germline ends. The CDR3 extends over 18 amino acids. CDR3 protein: CASSVVPPGMASDTEAFF. The CDR3 coding sequence is TGTGCCAGCAGCGTAGTTCCCCCAGGGATGGCATCGGACACTGAAGCTTTCTTT.